The subject of this entry is one TCR beta chain. This entry belongs to a study of OX40 agonist ivuxolimab in advanced cancers. Overall study: Ivuxolimab is a fully human IgG2 antibody that activates OX40 (CD134).

The method was immunoSEQ multiplex PCR; TCRdb's version includes in-frame clones alone and lacks a portion of them. The sample includes some 87,000 clones, approximately 95% of them seen just once. Blood sampling was done at baseline, cycle 4 day 1, and cycle 7 day 1. This material consisted of CD4+ or CD8+ T cells sorted from blood, taken in a trial of the OX40 agonist ivuxolimab. This TCR was sampled from an adult with an advanced solid tumor such as melanoma, head and neck, liver or kidney cancer.

The CDR3 region is CASSHYGEGYEQYF. CDR3 nucleotide sequence: TGCGCCAGCAGCCACTACGGGGAGGGCTACGAGCAGTACTTC. The gene calls are TRBV5-1 and TRBJ2-7, with 7 bases lining up with TRBD2. The CDR3 has 14 residues. Germline assignment: CDR1 SGHRS and CDR2 YFSETQ. V lost 4 bases, J lost 3 bases, and 7 bases stayed unmatched.